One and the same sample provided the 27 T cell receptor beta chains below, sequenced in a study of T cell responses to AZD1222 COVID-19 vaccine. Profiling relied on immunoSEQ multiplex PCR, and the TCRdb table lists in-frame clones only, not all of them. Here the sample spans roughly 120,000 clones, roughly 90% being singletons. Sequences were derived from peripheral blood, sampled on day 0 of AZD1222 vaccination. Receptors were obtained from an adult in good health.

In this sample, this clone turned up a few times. The CDR3 sequence is CASSEGSRSSYNSPLHF. The CDR3 DNA reads TGTGCCAGCAGTGAAGGGTCTCGGAGCTCCTATAATTCACCCCTCCACTTT. The gene calls are TRBV2 and TRBJ1-6; D is ambiguous. This CDR3 is built from 17 residues. Germline V lookup: CDR1 SNHLY, CDR2 FYNNEI. Trimming took off 1 base at V and 0 bases at J, with 10 bases between the two ends.

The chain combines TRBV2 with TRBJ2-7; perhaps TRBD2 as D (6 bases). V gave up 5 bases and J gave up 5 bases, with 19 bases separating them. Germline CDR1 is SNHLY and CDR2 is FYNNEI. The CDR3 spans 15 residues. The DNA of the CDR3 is TGTGCCAGCAGTTCATGGTTGGGGGGTTCGGACGAGCAGTACTTC. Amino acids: CASSSWLGGSDEQYF.

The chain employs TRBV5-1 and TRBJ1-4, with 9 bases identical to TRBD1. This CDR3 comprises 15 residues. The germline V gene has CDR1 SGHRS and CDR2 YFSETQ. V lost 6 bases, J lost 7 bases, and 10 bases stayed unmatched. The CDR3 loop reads CASTRQGVEGEKLFF. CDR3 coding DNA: TGCGCCAGCACCCGACAGGGGGTCGAGGGTGAAAAACTGTTTTTT.

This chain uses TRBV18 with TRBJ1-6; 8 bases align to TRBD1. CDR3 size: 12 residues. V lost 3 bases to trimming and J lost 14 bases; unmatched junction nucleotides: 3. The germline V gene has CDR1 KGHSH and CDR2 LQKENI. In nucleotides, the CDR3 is TGTGCCAGCTCACCGGACAGGGTCACCCTCCACTTT. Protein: CASSPDRVTLHF.

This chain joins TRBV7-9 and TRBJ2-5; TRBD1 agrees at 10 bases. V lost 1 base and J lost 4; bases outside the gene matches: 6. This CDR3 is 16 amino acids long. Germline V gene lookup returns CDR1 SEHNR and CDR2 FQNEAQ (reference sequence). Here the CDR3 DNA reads TGTGCCAGCAGCTTAGGGGACAGGGGATTGCGAGAGACCCAGTACTTC. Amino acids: CASSLGDRGLRETQYF.

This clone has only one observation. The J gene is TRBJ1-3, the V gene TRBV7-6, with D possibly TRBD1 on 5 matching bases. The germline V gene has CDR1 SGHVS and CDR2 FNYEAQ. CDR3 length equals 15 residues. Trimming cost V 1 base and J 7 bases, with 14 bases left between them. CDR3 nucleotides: TGTGCCAGCAGCTTAGTCGGGGGTAACGTTAACACCATATATTTT. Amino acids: CASSLVGGNVNTIYF.

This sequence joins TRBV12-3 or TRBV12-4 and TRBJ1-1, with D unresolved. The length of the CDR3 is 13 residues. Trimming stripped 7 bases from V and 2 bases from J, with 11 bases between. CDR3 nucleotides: TGTGCCAGCACCCTTACAGTTAACACTGAAGCTTTCTTT. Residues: CASTLTVNTEAFF.

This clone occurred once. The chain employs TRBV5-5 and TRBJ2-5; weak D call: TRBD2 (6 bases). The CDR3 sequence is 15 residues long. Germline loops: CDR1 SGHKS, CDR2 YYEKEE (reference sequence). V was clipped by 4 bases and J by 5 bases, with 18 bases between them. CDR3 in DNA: TGTGCCAGCAGCGGCGCGGGACCGGTCCGGGAGACCCAGTACTTC. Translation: CASSGAGPVRETQYF.

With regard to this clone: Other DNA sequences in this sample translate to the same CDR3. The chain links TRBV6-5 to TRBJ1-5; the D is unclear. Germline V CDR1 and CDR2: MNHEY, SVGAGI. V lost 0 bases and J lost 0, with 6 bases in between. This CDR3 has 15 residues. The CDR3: CASSYSSSSNQPQHF. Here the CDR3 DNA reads TGTGCCAGCAGTTACTCGAGCAGTAGCAATCAGCCCCAGCATTTT.

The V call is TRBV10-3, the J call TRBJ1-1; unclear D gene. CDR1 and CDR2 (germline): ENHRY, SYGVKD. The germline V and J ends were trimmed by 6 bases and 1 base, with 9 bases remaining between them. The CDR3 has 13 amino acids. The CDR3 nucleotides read TGTGCCATCAGCCCCGGGAGGAACACTGAAGCTTTCTTT. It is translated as CAISPGRNTEAFF.

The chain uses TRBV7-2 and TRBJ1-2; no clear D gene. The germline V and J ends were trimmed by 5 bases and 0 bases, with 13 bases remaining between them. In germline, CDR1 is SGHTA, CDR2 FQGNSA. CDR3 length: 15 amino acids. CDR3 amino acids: CASSPQADSNYGYTF. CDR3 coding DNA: TGTGCCAGCAGCCCCCAGGCGGACTCTAACTATGGCTACACCTTC.

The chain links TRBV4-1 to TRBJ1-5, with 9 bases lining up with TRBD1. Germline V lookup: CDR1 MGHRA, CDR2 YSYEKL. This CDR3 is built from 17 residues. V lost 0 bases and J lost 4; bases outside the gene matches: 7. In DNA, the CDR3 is TGCGCCAGCAGCCAAGATAGGGGGACAGGGAGGAATCAGCCCCAGCATTTT. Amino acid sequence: CASSQDRGTGRNQPQHF.

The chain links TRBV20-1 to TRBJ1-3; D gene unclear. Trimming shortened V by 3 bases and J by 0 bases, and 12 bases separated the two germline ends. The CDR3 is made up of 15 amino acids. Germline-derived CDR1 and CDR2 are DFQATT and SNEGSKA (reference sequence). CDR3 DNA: TGCAGTGCTAGTGATGGTGTGGGCTCTGGAAACACCATATATTTT. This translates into CSASDGVGSGNTIYF.

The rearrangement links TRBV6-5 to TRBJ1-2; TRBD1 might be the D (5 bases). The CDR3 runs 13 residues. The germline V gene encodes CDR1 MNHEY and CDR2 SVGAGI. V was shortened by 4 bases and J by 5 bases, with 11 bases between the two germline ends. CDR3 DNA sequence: TGTGCCAGCAGTTTGACAGTTTCTTATGGCTACACCTTC. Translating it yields CASSLTVSYGYTF.

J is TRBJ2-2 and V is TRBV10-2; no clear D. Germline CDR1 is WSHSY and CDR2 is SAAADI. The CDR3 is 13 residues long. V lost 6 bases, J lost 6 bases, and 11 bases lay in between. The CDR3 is CASSVTGAGELFF. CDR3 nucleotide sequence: TGCGCCAGCAGCGTTACTGGGGCCGGGGAGCTGTTTTTT.

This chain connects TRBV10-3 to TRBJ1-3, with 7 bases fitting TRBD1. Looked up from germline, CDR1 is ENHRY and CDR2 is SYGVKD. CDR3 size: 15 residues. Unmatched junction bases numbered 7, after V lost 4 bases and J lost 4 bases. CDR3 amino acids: CAISGTDRHGNTIYF. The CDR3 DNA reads TGTGCCATCAGTGGCACGGACAGGCACGGAAACACCATATATTTT.

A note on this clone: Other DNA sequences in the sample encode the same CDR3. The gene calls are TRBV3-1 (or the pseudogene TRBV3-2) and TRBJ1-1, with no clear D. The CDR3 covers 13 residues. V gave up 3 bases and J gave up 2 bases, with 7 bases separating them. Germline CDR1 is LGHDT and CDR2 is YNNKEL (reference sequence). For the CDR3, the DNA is TGTGCCAGCAGCCAGGGGTCTAACACTGAAGCTTTCTTT. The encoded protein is CASSQGSNTEAFF.

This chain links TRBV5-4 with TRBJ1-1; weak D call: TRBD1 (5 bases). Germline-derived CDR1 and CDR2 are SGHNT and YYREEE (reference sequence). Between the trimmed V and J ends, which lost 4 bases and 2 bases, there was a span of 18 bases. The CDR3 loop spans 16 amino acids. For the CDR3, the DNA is TGTGCCAGCAGCCCCTCTCGGGAGGGGATAAACACTGAAGCTTTCTTT. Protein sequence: CASSPSREGINTEAFF. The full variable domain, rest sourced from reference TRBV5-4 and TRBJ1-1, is ETGVTQSPTHLIKTRGQQVTLRCSSQSGHNTVSWYQQALGQGPQFIFQYYREEENGRGNFPPRFSGLQFPNYSSELNVNALELDDSALYLCASSPSREGINTEAFFGQGTRLTVV.

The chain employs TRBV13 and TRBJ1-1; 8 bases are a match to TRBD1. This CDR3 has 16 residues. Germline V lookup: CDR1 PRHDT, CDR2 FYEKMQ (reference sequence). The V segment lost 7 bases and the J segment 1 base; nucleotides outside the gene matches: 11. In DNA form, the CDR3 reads TGTGCCAGCACCGATCCCAGACAGGGGAGGAACACTGAAGCTTTCTTT. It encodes CASTDPRQGRNTEAFF.

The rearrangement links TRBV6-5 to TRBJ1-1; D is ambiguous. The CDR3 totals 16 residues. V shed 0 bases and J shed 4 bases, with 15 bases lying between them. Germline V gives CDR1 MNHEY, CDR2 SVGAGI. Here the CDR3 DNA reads TGTGCCAGCAGTTACTCAGGGTACCCGTACCTCACTGAAGCTTTCTTT. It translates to CASSYSGYPYLTEAFF.

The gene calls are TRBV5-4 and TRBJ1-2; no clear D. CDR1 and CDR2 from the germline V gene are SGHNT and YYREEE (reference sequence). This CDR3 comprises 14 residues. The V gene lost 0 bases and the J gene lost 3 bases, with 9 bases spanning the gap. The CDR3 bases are TGTGCCAGCAGCTTGGGCGGCCGGGACTATGGCTACACCTTC. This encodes CASSLGGRDYGYTF.

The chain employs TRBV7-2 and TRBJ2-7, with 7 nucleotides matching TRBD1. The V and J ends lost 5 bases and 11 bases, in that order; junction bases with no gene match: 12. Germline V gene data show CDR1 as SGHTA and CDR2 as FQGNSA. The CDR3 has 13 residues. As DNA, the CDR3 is TGTGCCAGCAGCGTAGATGTACAGGGGAAGGAGTACTTC. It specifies CASSVDVQGKEYF.

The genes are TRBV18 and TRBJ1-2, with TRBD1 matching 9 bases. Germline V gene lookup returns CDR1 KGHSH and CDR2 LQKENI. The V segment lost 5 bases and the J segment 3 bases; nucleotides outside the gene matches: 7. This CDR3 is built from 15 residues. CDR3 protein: CASSSTGGVHYGYTF. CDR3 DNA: TGTGCCAGCTCATCGACAGGGGGAGTACACTATGGCTACACCTTC.

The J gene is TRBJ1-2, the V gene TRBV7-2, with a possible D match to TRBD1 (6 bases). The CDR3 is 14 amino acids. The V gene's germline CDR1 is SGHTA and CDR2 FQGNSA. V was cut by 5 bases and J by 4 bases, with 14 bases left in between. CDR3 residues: CASSPPRGGYGYTF. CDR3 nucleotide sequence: TGTGCCAGCAGCCCACCAAGGGGGGGCTATGGCTACACCTTC.

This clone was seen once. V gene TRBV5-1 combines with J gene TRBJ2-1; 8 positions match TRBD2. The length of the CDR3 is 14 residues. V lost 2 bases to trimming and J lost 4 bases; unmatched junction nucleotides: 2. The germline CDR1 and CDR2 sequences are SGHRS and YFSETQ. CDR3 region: CASSFQREYNEQFF. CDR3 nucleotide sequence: TGCGCCAGCAGCTTCCAGCGGGAGTACAATGAGCAGTTCTTC.

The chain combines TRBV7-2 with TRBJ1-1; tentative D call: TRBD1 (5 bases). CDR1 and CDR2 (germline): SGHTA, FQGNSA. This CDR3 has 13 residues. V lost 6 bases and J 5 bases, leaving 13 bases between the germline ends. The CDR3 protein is CASSRPRGTEAFF. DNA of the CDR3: TGTGCCAGCAGTCGACCCCGGGGGACTGAAGCTTTCTTT.

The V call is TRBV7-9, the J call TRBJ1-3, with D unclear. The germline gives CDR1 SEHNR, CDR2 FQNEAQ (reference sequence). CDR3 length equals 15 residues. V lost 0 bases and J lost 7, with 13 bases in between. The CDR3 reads CASSLAWAGWNTIYF. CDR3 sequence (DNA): TGTGCCAGCAGCTTAGCTTGGGCAGGCTGGAACACCATATATTTT.